This T cell receptor (beta chain) comes out of a study of shared clonotypes between healthy human individuals. Regarding the study as a whole: In general, naive subsets displayed greater estimated richness than memory subsets did.

The data were produced by immunoSEQ multiplex PCR, yet TCRdb's version contains in-frame clones alone and is incomplete. The sample has approximately 2,200,000 clones, about 92% seen once. As concerns this clone: Its antigen is unknown.

J gave up 2 bases and V 0 bases, and 5 bases lay outside the gene matches. The CDR3 extends over 16 amino acids. CDR1 is ENHRY, CDR2 SYGVKD, per germline. The naive CD8 subset, CD45RO-negative cells positively selected for CCR7, excluded terminally differentiated effector memory CD45RA+ cells. This receptor was identified in a man younger than 30 in good health. Some clones in this sample may be carry-over from other donors' samples. Sequencing input: naive CD8+ T cells from PBMCs. The J gene is TRBJ2-7, the V gene TRBV10-3; 9 bases agree with TRBD1. The CDR3: CAISESWTGEAYEQYF. DNA of the CDR3: TGTGCCATCAGTGAGTCGTGGACAGGGGAGGCCTACGAGCAGTACTTC.